These 14 T cell receptor beta chains were sequenced from one sample in a study of Ad26.COV2.S vaccination and SARS-CoV-2 variants. The method was immunoSEQ multiplex PCR; TCRdb's version includes in-frame clones alone and lacks a portion of them. The table includes about 98,000 clones, around 80% detected once. The sample was peripheral blood, taken after recovery from COVID-19. These receptors all come from a human donor who had recovered from COVID-19.

CDR3 DNA sequence: TGTGCTAGTGGTTTGGGAGGGACGCAGATCACAGATACGCAGTATTTT. This sequence encodes CASGLGGTQITDTQYF. The chain joins TRBV12-5 to TRBJ2-3, with D perhaps matching TRBD1 or TRBD2 (5 bases each). CDR1 is LGHNT, CDR2 FRNRAP, per germline. This CDR3 is 16 amino acids long. V lost 1 base to trimming and J lost 2 bases, with 13 bases between them.

The sample holds one count of this clone. The gene calls are TRBV5-6 and TRBJ2-2; D might be TRBD1 or TRBD2, each matching 5 bases. The length of the CDR3 is 16 residues. Trimming shortened V by 0 bases and J by 0 bases, and 9 bases separated the two germline ends. Germline CDR1 and CDR2: SGHDT and YYEEEE. The CDR3: CASSLEWGTNTGELFF. The CDR3 DNA reads as TGTGCCAGCAGCTTGGAATGGGGGACGAACACCGGGGAGCTGTTTTTT. The whole variable domain, remainder taken from reference TRBV5-6 and TRBJ2-2, is DAGVTQSPTHLIKTRGQQVTLRCSPKSGHDTVSWYQQALGQGPQFIFQYYEEEERQRGNFPDRFSGHQFPNYSSELNVNALLLGDSALYLCASSLEWGTNTGELFFGEGSRLTVL.

V gene TRBV7-9 combines with J gene TRBJ2-7, with a tentative D call TRBD1 (5 bases). The CDR3 is 13 amino acids. Germline CDR1 and CDR2: SEHNR and FQNEAQ (reference sequence). With 5 bases removed from V and 5 bases from J, the gap between germline ends came to 13 bases. CDR3 loop: CASSPDSGHEQYF. As DNA, the CDR3 is TGTGCCAGCAGCCCCGACAGTGGCCACGAGCAGTACTTC.

The chain joins TRBV5-4 to TRBJ2-5, with 8 positions matching TRBD2. The CDR3 runs to 16 residues. The germline V gene encodes CDR1 SGHNT and CDR2 YYREEE (reference sequence). The V segment lost 4 bases and the J segment 2 bases; nucleotides outside the gene matches: 10. In DNA, the CDR3 is TGTGCCAGCAGCCCTTCGGGGGGGGCGCGGCAAGAGACCCAGTACTTC. Protein: CASSPSGGARQETQYF.

The gene calls are TRBV5-1 and TRBJ2-1; 8 nucleotides align to TRBD1. The germline CDR1 and CDR2 sequences are SGHRS and YFSETQ. Trimming cost V 6 bases and J 7 bases; bases outside gene matches: 24. The CDR3 totals 19 residues. This CDR3 reads CASKVQGTGTGSWVNEQFF. The DNA of the CDR3 is TGCGCCAGCAAGGTTCAGGGCACCGGGACAGGATCCTGGGTGAATGAGCAGTTCTTC.

The chain employs TRBV10-1 and TRBJ2-1; D unresolved. The ends were cut back, 4 bases at V and 1 base at J, with 11 bases in the middle. The CDR3 is 15 amino acids. CDR1 WNHNN and CDR2 SYGVQD come from the germline V gene (reference sequence). Here the CDR3 DNA reads TGCGCCAGCAGTGCGAGTGGTCGGTCCTACAATGAGCAGTTCTTC. Protein: CASSASGRSYNEQFF.

A single count supports this clone. This chain joins TRBV28 and TRBJ2-3, with TRBD2 matching over 15 bases. V lost 6 bases, J lost 5 bases, and 9 bases stayed unmatched. Germline V gene sequence: CDR1 MDHEN, CDR2 SYDVKM. The CDR3 covers 17 residues. CDR3 amino acids: CASRRTSGGAYQDTQYF. As DNA, the CDR3 is TGTGCCAGCAGAAGGACTAGCGGGGGGGCCTATCAAGATACGCAGTATTTT.

The chain links TRBV28 to TRBJ1-2; D remains unclear. Per germline, CDR1 MDHEN and CDR2 SYDVKM. Deletions cut 2 bases from V and 8 bases from J, with 12 bases between. The CDR3 sequence is 13 residues long. CDR3 amino acids: CASSLKGPQGYTF. CDR3 DNA sequence: TGTGCCAGCAGTTTAAAAGGGCCCCAGGGCTACACCTTC.

The chain has TRBV6-5 and TRBJ1-2; 8 nucleotides align to TRBD1. With 2 bases clipped from V and 4 bases from J, the junction kept 9 bases outside the gene matches. The CDR3 spans 16 residues. Germline CDR1 and CDR2: MNHEY and SVGAGI. CDR3 residues: CASSYTHRGFGYGYTF. DNA of the CDR3: TGTGCCAGCAGTTACACACACAGGGGGTTTGGCTATGGCTACACCTTC.

The chain couples TRBV5-1 to TRBJ1-1; D unclear. There are 14 residues in the CDR3. Germline V lookup: CDR1 SGHRS, CDR2 YFSETQ. Trimming removed 0 bases at V and 0 bases at J, with 6 bases between. Here the CDR3 reads CASSLVSLNTEAFF. Written as DNA, the CDR3 is TGCGCCAGCAGCTTGGTTTCGTTGAACACTGAAGCTTTCTTT.

The V gene is TRBV28, the J gene TRBJ2-2; D is possibly TRBD1 (6 bases). Germline-derived CDR1 and CDR2 are MDHEN and SYDVKM. This CDR3 spans 15 amino acids. V shed 6 bases and J shed 1 base, with 12 bases lying between them. The CDR3 bases are TGTGCCAGCAGACGGGCACAGGGGAACACCGGGGAGCTGTTTTTT. Its protein product is CASRRAQGNTGELFF.

Written as DNA, the CDR3 is TGTGCCTGGAGCGAAACCCTCTTTGGGGAGCAGTTCTTC. Residues: CAWSETLFGEQFF. The rearrangement joins TRBV30 to TRBJ2-1; no clear D gene. The CDR3 length is 13 residues. Trimming removed 3 bases at V and 10 bases at J, with 16 bases between. Germline CDR1 and CDR2: GTSNPN and SVGIG (reference sequence).

Written as DNA, the CDR3 is TGTGCCAGCAGCTTAGTTAGGGACAGGAGCGGCTACACCTTC. As protein: CASSLVRDRSGYTF. V gene TRBV11-2 combines with J gene TRBJ1-2; TRBD1 aligns across 8 bases. The CDR3 runs 14 residues. Germline assignment: CDR1 SGHAT and CDR2 FQNNGV. The V and J ends lost 1 base and 8 bases, in that order; junction bases with no gene match: 6.

The chain employs TRBV11-2 and TRBJ2-5, with 7 bases matching TRBD1. Germline V gene sequence: CDR1 SGHAT, CDR2 FQNNGV. CDR3 size: 14 residues. Unmatched junction bases numbered 5, after V lost 6 bases and J lost 1 base. CDR3 region: CASSTRGLQETQYF. The CDR3 DNA sequence: TGTGCCAGCAGTACAAGGGGGCTCCAAGAGACCCAGTACTTC.